This is a list of T cell receptor beta chains from one sample in a study of CD8+ T cells in alopecia areata. Profiling relied on immunoSEQ multiplex PCR, and the TCRdb table lists in-frame clones only, not all of them. The profile shows 170,000 or so clones, 50% to 70% of them singletons. The specimen was CD4+ T cells sorted from blood, collected at week 0. These receptors originate from a human donor with alopecia areata. Both conserved end residues are part of each CDR3. A D gene is named only where the DNA matches it firmly. Some rows have no size entry. The others give once, few or many, or a class for an expanded clone.

j_call: TRBJ1-1
cdr3_length: 13
clone_size: NA
d_call: TRBD1
v_call: TRBV29-1
cdr3_nt: TGCAGCGTTGGACAGGGGCCGAACACTGAAGCTTTCTTT
cdr3_aa: CSVGQGPNTEAFF

j_call: TRBJ1-1
cdr3_length: 13
clone_size: NA
d_call: TRBD1
v_call: TRBV2
cdr3_nt: TGTGCCAACTCCAGGGGGGAGGGCACTGAAGCTTTCTTT
cdr3_aa: CANSRGEGTEAFF

j_call: TRBJ1-6
cdr3_length: 16
clone_size: NA
d_call: NA
v_call: TRBV5-6
cdr3_nt: TGTGCCAGCAGCTTGGCCGCAGGTCTTGGGAATTCACCCCTCCACTTT
cdr3_aa: CASSLAAGLGNSPLHF

j_call: TRBJ2-7
cdr3_length: 14
clone_size: once
d_call: TRBD1
v_call: TRBV27
cdr3_nt: TGTGCCAGCAGCCCAAGACAGGGCTCCTACGAGCAGTACTTC
cdr3_aa: CASSPRQGSYEQYF

j_call: TRBJ1-1
cdr3_length: 14
clone_size: NA
d_call: NA
v_call: TRBV4-1
cdr3_nt: TGCGCCAGCAGCCCAGTTGGGTCGAACACTGAAGCTTTCTTT
cdr3_aa: CASSPVGSNTEAFF

j_call: TRBJ2-5
cdr3_length: 15
clone_size: NA
d_call: TRBD1
v_call: TRBV19
cdr3_nt: TGTGCCAGTAGTAGGACAGGCGTTGGCGGAGAGACCCAGTACTTC
cdr3_aa: CASSRTGVGGETQYF

j_call: TRBJ1-2
cdr3_length: 13
clone_size: NA
d_call: TRBD1
v_call: TRBV2
cdr3_nt: TGTGCCAGCAGGACAGGGGGAACGGGAGGCTACACCTTC
cdr3_aa: CASRTGGTGGYTF

j_call: TRBJ1-5
cdr3_length: 14
clone_size: NA
d_call: NA
v_call: TRBV6-1
cdr3_nt: TGTGCCAGCAGTGAAGCGTATAGGGGCCAGCCCCAGCATTTT
cdr3_aa: CASSEAYRGQPQHF

j_call: TRBJ1-2
cdr3_length: 13
clone_size: NA
d_call: NA
v_call: TRBV29-1
cdr3_nt: TGCAGCGTTGAAGATGGCGGGGGTCTCGGCTACACCTTC
cdr3_aa: CSVEDGGGLGYTF

j_call: TRBJ2-2
cdr3_length: 14
clone_size: NA
d_call: TRBD1
v_call: TRBV29-1
cdr3_nt: TGCAGCGTGAAGGGACAGACGAACACCGGGGAGCTGTTTTTT
cdr3_aa: CSVKGQTNTGELFF

j_call: TRBJ2-2
cdr3_length: 15
clone_size: NA
d_call: NA
v_call: TRBV9
cdr3_nt: TGTGCCAGCAGCGTGGAAGGGGGTAACACCGGGGAGCTGTTTTTT
cdr3_aa: CASSVEGGNTGELFF

j_call: TRBJ1-2
cdr3_length: 14
clone_size: NA
d_call: TRBD1
v_call: TRBV7-9
cdr3_nt: TGTGCCAGCAGCTCGAGAGGAGGGGGCCATGGCTACACCTTC
cdr3_aa: CASSSRGGGHGYTF

j_call: TRBJ2-1
cdr3_length: 14
clone_size: NA
d_call: NA
v_call: TRBV7-9
cdr3_nt: TGTGCCAGCAGCTTAGGAGCCCCTAGCCTTGAGCAGTTCTTC
cdr3_aa: CASSLGAPSLEQFF

j_call: TRBJ1-1
cdr3_length: 14
clone_size: few
d_call: NA
v_call: TRBV19
cdr3_nt: TGTGCCAGTGGATTACAGGGAGTAGACACTGAAGCTTTCTTT
cdr3_aa: CASGLQGVDTEAFF

j_call: TRBJ1-1
cdr3_length: 16
clone_size: NA
d_call: NA
v_call: TRBV6-5
cdr3_nt: TGTGCCAGCAGTTACTCTATATCTATTGGGACCGTTTCGGCTTTCTTT
cdr3_aa: CASSYSISIGTVSAFF

j_call: TRBJ2-4
cdr3_length: 12
clone_size: NA
d_call: NA
v_call: TRBV30
cdr3_nt: TGTGCCTGGAACAGGGATCCCCAAATTCAGTACTTC
cdr3_aa: CAWNRDPQIQYF

j_call: TRBJ1-2
cdr3_length: 9
clone_size: once
d_call: NA
v_call: TRBV29-1
cdr3_nt: TGCAGCGTTGAGGGGACCCACCGTTTC
cdr3_aa: CSVEGTHRF

j_call: TRBJ1-4
cdr3_length: 14
clone_size: NA
d_call: NA
v_call: TRBV29-1
cdr3_nt: TGCAGCGTGGAGCGGGTCTCGGGAGGCGAAAAACTGTTTTTT
cdr3_aa: CSVERVSGGEKLFF

j_call: TRBJ2-3
cdr3_length: 13
clone_size: few
d_call: TRBD2
v_call: TRBV29-1
cdr3_nt: TGCAGCGTTGTAAGCGGGGGGACCGATACGCAGTATTTT
cdr3_aa: CSVVSGGTDTQYF

j_call: TRBJ2-7
cdr3_length: 15
clone_size: NA
d_call: TRBD1
v_call: TRBV4-2
cdr3_nt: TGTGCCAGCAGCCAAGACACAGGGGTGGGTTACGAGCAGTACTTC
cdr3_aa: CASSQDTGVGYEQYF

j_call: TRBJ2-1
cdr3_length: 13
clone_size: NA
d_call: NA
v_call: TRBV5-1
cdr3_nt: TGCGCCAGCAGCTTGGCGTCGGGGAGGGAGCAGTTCTTC
cdr3_aa: CASSLASGREQFF

j_call: TRBJ2-6
cdr3_length: 13
clone_size: few
d_call: NA
v_call: TRBV25-1
cdr3_nt: TGTGCCAGCAGTGATGGTGGGGCCAACGTCCTGACTTTC
cdr3_aa: CASSDGGANVLTF

j_call: TRBJ2-5
cdr3_length: 15
clone_size: few
d_call: TRBD2
v_call: TRBV9
cdr3_nt: TGTGCCAGCACCAGGACTAGCGGGGGACAAGAGACCCAGTACTTC
cdr3_aa: CASTRTSGGQETQYF

j_call: TRBJ1-2
cdr3_length: 15
clone_size: NA
d_call: TRBD1
v_call: TRBV25-1
cdr3_nt: TGTGCCAGCATGAAAAGTTTGGGGACAGGGGCCGGCTACACCTTC
cdr3_aa: CASMKSLGTGAGYTF

j_call: TRBJ2-6
cdr3_length: 11
clone_size: few
d_call: NA
v_call: TRBV11-1
cdr3_nt: TGTGCCAGCAGCCTATCCAACGTCCTGACTTTC
cdr3_aa: CASSLSNVLTF

j_call: TRBJ2-7
cdr3_length: 15
clone_size: NA
d_call: TRBD1
v_call: TRBV7-2
cdr3_nt: TGTGCCAGCAGCCCGCGGGACAGGGGAACCTACGAGCAGTACTTC
cdr3_aa: CASSPRDRGTYEQYF

j_call: TRBJ1-1
cdr3_length: 14
clone_size: NA
d_call: TRBD1
v_call: TRBV29-1
cdr3_nt: TGCAGCGTTGAGTTGGGACAGTCGAACACTGAAGCTTTCTTT
cdr3_aa: CSVELGQSNTEAFF

j_call: TRBJ1-6
cdr3_length: 16
clone_size: NA
d_call: NA
v_call: TRBV18
cdr3_nt: TGTGCCAGCTCACCCCAGGGGACCTTTGGCAATTCACCCCTCCACTTT
cdr3_aa: CASSPQGTFGNSPLHF

j_call: TRBJ2-1
cdr3_length: 11
clone_size: NA
d_call: NA
v_call: TRBV5-1
cdr3_nt: TGCGCCAGCTTTGGCGAGAGTGAGCAGTTCTTC
cdr3_aa: CASFGESEQFF

j_call: TRBJ2-7
cdr3_length: 12
clone_size: once
d_call: TRBD2
v_call: TRBV19
cdr3_nt: TGTGCCAGTAGTGGGAGGGACTACGAGCAGTACTTC
cdr3_aa: CASSGRDYEQYF

j_call: TRBJ2-1
cdr3_length: 13
clone_size: few
d_call: TRBD2
v_call: TRBV29-1
cdr3_nt: TGCAGCGTTGAGAGCGGGGGGGCACAAGAGCAGTTCTTC
cdr3_aa: CSVESGGAQEQFF

j_call: TRBJ2-3
cdr3_length: 15
clone_size: NA
d_call: TRBD1
v_call: TRBV7-9
cdr3_nt: TGTGCCAGCAGCTTTAGGACAGGAACCGCAGATACGCAGTATTTT
cdr3_aa: CASSFRTGTADTQYF

j_call: TRBJ1-2
cdr3_length: 12
clone_size: NA
d_call: NA
v_call: TRBV30
cdr3_nt: TGTGCCTGGAGTCCAGGGACCTATGGCTACACCTTC
cdr3_aa: CAWSPGTYGYTF

j_call: TRBJ2-2
cdr3_length: 14
clone_size: NA
d_call: NA
v_call: TRBV2
cdr3_nt: TGTGCCAGCGGGGCAAGTACGAACACCGGGGAGCTGTTTTTT
cdr3_aa: CASGASTNTGELFF

j_call: TRBJ1-2
cdr3_length: 13
clone_size: NA
d_call: NA
v_call: TRBV6-1
cdr3_nt: TGTGCCACCTCACCGGGGACTTTAGATGGCTACACCTTC
cdr3_aa: CATSPGTLDGYTF

j_call: TRBJ1-6
cdr3_length: 16
clone_size: NA
d_call: NA
v_call: TRBV4-1
cdr3_nt: TGCGCCAGCAGCCAAGTACGGAGACAGAAGAATTCACCCCTCCACTTT
cdr3_aa: CASSQVRRQKNSPLHF

j_call: TRBJ1-2
cdr3_length: 11
clone_size: NA
d_call: NA
v_call: TRBV29-1
cdr3_nt: TGCAGCTCCCGCAGCGCCCGGGGCTACACCTTC
cdr3_aa: CSSRSARGYTF

j_call: TRBJ1-4
cdr3_length: 14
clone_size: many
d_call: NA
v_call: TRBV25-1
cdr3_nt: TGTGCCAGCAGTGACGACATTGTTCGTGAAAAACTGTTTTTT
cdr3_aa: CASSDDIVREKLFF

j_call: TRBJ2-2
cdr3_length: 12
clone_size: NA
d_call: NA
v_call: TRBV5-1
cdr3_nt: TGCGCCAGCAGCTCGAACGGCGGGGAGCTGTTTTTT
cdr3_aa: CASSSNGGELFF

j_call: TRBJ2-3
cdr3_length: 13
clone_size: NA
d_call: TRBD2
v_call: TRBV29-1
cdr3_nt: TGCAGCGTTGATACGGGGGGTACAGATACGCAGTATTTT
cdr3_aa: CSVDTGGTDTQYF

j_call: TRBJ1-6
cdr3_length: 14
clone_size: NA
d_call: NA
v_call: TRBV7-9
cdr3_nt: TGTGCCAGCAGCTTGGGCAGGCAGAATTCACCCCTCCACTTT
cdr3_aa: CASSLGRQNSPLHF

j_call: TRBJ1-1
cdr3_length: 15
clone_size: NA
d_call: NA
v_call: TRBV30
cdr3_nt: TGTGCCTGGAGTGTTGCCGAAAACAGCAACACTGAAGCTTTCTTT
cdr3_aa: CAWSVAENSNTEAFF

j_call: TRBJ1-2
cdr3_length: 15
clone_size: many
d_call: TRBD1
v_call: TRBV7-2
cdr3_nt: TGTGCCAGCAGCTCCTCGGGACAGGGTGCCTATGGCTACACCTTC
cdr3_aa: CASSSSGQGAYGYTF

j_call: TRBJ1-2
cdr3_length: 13
clone_size: NA
d_call: NA
v_call: TRBV30
cdr3_nt: TGTGCCACCCTTGGTGGCTCTAACTATGGCTACACCTTC
cdr3_aa: CATLGGSNYGYTF

j_call: TRBJ2-2
cdr3_length: 18
clone_size: few
d_call: TRBD1
v_call: TRBV4-1
cdr3_nt: TGCGCCAGCAGCCAACGTCTCGGACGGGGACAGGGGACCGGGGAGCTGTTTTTT
cdr3_aa: CASSQRLGRGQGTGELFF

j_call: TRBJ2-7
cdr3_length: 14
clone_size: once
d_call: NA
v_call: TRBV30
cdr3_nt: TGTGCCTGGGATCAAAGGGGCCCACCCTACGAGCAGTACTTC
cdr3_aa: CAWDQRGPPYEQYF

j_call: TRBJ2-2
cdr3_length: 19
clone_size: NA
d_call: TRBD2
v_call: TRBV4-2
cdr3_nt: TGTGCCAGCAGCCAACCTGCGGTGGAGGCGGGGGTGGGCACCGGGGAGCTGTTTTTT
cdr3_aa: CASSQPAVEAGVGTGELFF

j_call: TRBJ2-2
cdr3_length: 15
clone_size: few
d_call: NA
v_call: TRBV7-8
cdr3_nt: TGTGCCAGCAGCTTAGCGGCGACTCCCTCCGGGGAGCTGTTTTTT
cdr3_aa: CASSLAATPSGELFF

j_call: TRBJ2-5
cdr3_length: 16
clone_size: NA
d_call: NA
v_call: TRBV7-9
cdr3_nt: TGTGCCAGCAGCTTATGGAGGCAGGGAAAACAAGAGACCCAGTACTTC
cdr3_aa: CASSLWRQGKQETQYF